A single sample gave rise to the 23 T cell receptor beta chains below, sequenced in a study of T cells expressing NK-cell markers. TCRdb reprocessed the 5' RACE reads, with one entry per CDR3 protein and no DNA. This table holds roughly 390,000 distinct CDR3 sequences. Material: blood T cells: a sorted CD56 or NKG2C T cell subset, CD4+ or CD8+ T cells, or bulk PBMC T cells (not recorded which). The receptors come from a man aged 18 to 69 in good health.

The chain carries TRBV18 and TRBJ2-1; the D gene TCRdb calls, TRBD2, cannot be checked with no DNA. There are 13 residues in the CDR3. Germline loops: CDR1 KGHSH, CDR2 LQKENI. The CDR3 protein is CASSPDLAGQQFF.

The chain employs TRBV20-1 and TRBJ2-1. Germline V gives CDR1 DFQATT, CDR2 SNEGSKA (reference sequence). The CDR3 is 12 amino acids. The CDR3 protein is CSALGSIGEQFF.

This CDR3 is CSANARGGYTDTQYF. The J gene is TRBJ2-3, the V gene TRBV20-1; TCRdb calls TRBD2, which cannot be checked without DNA. The germline V gene has CDR1 DFQATT and CDR2 SNEGSKA (reference sequence). The length of the CDR3 is 15 residues.

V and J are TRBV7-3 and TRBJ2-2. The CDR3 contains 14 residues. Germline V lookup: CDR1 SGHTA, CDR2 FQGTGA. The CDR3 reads CASSSKQGSGELFF.

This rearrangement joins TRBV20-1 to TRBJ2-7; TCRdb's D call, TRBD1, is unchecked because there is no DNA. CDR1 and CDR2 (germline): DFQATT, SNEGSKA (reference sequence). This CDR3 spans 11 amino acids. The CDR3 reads CSARTGGEQYF.

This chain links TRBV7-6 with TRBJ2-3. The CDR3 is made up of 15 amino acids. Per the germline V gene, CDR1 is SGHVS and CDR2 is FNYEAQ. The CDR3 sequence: CASSLNVASTDTQYF.

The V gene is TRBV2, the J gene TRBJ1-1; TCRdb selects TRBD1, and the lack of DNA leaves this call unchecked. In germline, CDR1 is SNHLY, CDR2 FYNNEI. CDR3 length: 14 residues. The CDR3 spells CASSPTGGVTEAFF.

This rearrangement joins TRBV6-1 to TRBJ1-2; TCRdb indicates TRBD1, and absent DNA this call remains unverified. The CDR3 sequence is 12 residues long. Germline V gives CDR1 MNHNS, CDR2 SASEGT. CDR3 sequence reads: CASSGQVGGYTF.

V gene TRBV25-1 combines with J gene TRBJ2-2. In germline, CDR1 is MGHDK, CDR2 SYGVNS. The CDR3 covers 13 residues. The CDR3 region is CASSEQRTGELFF.

The CDR3 reads CASSSTGGDEQYF. This chain connects TRBV5-4 to TRBJ2-7; TCRdb gives TRBD1 as the D gene, but with no DNA this cannot be confirmed. The CDR3 runs to 13 residues. Germline loops: CDR1 SGHNT, CDR2 YYREEE (reference sequence). The entire variable domain, with the rest obtained from reference TRBV5-4 and TRBJ2-7, is as follows: ETGVTQSPTHLIKTRGQQVTLRCSSQSGHNTVSWYQQALGQGPQFIFQYYREEENGRGNFPPRFSGLQFPNYSSELNVNALELDDSALYLCASSSTGGDEQYFGPGTRLTVT.

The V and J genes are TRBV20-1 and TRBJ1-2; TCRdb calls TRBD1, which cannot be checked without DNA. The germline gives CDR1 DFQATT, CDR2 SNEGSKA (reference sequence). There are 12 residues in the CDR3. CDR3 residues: CSARTAQYGYTF.

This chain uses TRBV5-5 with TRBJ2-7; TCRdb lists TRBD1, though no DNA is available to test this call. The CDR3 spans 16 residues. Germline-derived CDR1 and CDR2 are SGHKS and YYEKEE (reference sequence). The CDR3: CASSLARARGVYEQYF.

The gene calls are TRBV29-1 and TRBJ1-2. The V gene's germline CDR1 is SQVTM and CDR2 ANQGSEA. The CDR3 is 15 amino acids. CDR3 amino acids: CSVEGRGPGGYGYTF.

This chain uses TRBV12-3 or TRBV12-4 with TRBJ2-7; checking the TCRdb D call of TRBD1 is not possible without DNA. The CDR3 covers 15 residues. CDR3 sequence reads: CASSDGTGGAYEQYF.

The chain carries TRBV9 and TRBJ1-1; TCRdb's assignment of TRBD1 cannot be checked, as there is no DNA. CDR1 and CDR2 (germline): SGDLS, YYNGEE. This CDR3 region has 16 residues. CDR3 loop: CASSARTGGNPTEAFF.

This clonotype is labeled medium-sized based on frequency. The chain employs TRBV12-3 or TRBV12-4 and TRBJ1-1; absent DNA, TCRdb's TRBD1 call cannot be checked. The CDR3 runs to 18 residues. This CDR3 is CASRHYEVGSGPDTEAFF.

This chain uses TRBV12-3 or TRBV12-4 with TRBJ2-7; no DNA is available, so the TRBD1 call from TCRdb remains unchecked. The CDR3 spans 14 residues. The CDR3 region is CASSFTGTGDEQYF.

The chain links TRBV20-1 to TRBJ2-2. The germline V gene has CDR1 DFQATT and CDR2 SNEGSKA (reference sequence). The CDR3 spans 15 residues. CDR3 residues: CSARGALAGTGELFF.

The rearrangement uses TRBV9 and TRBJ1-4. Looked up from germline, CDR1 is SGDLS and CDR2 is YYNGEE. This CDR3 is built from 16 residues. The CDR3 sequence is CASSVRVRTPSCKLFF.

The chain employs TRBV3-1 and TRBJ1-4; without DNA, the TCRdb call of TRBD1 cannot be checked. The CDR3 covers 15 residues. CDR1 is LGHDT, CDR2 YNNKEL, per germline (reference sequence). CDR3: CASSTTGFTNEKLFF.

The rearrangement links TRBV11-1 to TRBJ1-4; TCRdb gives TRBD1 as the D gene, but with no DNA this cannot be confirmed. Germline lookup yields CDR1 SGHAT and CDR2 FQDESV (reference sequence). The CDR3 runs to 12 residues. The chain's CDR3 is CASSPDRDELFF.

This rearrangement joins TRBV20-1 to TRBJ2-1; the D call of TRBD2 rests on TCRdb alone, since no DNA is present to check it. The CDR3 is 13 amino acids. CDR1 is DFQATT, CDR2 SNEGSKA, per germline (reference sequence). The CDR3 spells CRAGGGFYNEQFF.

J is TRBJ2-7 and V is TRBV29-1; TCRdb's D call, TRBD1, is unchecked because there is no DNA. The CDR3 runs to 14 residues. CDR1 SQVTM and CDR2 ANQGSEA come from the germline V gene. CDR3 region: CSAGPTGPRYEQYF.